What follows are 15 T cell receptor beta chains derived from one specimen sequenced in a study of cytomegalovirus exposure and HLA in healthy donors. 60 Vbeta and 13 Jbeta primers were used in PCR. The repertoire was sequenced with immunoSEQ multiplex PCR; TCRdb's copy has only in-frame clones and lacks some. Among 150,000 or so clones listed, 80% were seen once. Sequenced: PBMCs. These receptors came from a woman in her 40s in good health and CMV-seropositive.

The chain has TRBV7-8 and TRBJ2-2, with D possibly being TRBD2 (6 bases). V lost 1 base to trimming and J lost 6 bases, with 21 bases between them. This CDR3 is built from 18 residues. Germline V gene lookup returns CDR1 SGHVS and CDR2 FQNEAQ. CDR3 in amino acids: CASSLVLGLLIGAGELFF. Written as DNA, the CDR3 is TGTGCCAGCAGCTTAGTTTTGGGACTGCTAATAGGGGCCGGGGAGCTGTTTTTT.

In its sample, this clone was seen a few times. This chain joins TRBV7-3 and TRBJ2-7; TRBD1 aligns across 8 bases. The V and J ends lost 2 bases and 2 bases, in that order; junction bases with no gene match: 5. The CDR3 is made up of 15 amino acids. Germline V gene data show CDR1 as SGHTA and CDR2 as FQGTGA. In nucleotides, the CDR3 is TGTGCCAGCAGCTTATTCTCAGGGGGCGCCTACGAGCAGTACTTC. Translating gives CASSLFSGGAYEQYF.

This chain joins TRBV10-3 and TRBJ1-5, with 7 positions matching TRBD1. Per the germline V gene, CDR1 is ENHRY and CDR2 is SYGVKD. Trimming removed 0 bases from V and 2 bases from J; junction bases left unmatched: 4. This CDR3 has 16 residues. The CDR3 coding sequence is TGTGCCATCAGTGAGTCGAAAGGGGGCGGCAATCAGCCCCAGCATTTT. Encoded protein: CAISESKGGGNQPQHF.

This chain connects TRBV28 to TRBJ1-2; TRBD1 matches at 7 bases. CDR1 MDHEN and CDR2 SYDVKM come from the germline V gene. V lost 8 bases to trimming and J lost 2 bases; unmatched junction nucleotides: 8. This CDR3 is 14 amino acids long. CDR3 sequence reads: CASVGRGKNYGYTF. The CDR3 bases are TGTGCCAGCGTAGGCAGGGGGAAGAACTATGGCTACACCTTC.

This clone has a single count. The chain links TRBV9 to TRBJ1-2; TRBD1 matches 9 bases. This CDR3 contains 15 residues. The trim removed 2 bases at V and 4 bases at J, leaving 6 bases unmatched. Germline CDR1 SGDLS, CDR2 YYNGEE. The CDR3 sequence is CASSVRDRDPYGYTF. The CDR3 DNA follows: TGTGCCAGCAGCGTTAGGGACAGGGATCCCTATGGCTACACCTTC.

The genes are TRBV5-4 and TRBJ2-6; no definite D call. Trimming removed 4 bases at V and 0 bases at J, with 11 bases between. The CDR3 sequence is 16 residues long. Germline V gene sequence: CDR1 SGHNT, CDR2 YYREEE (reference sequence). CDR3 DNA sequence: TGTGCCAGCAGCGTACGACAACTCTCTGGGGCCAACGTCCTGACTTTC. Protein sequence: CASSVRQLSGANVLTF.

This chain links TRBV7-9 with TRBJ1-4, with D maybe TRBD1 (6 bases). The CDR3 covers 14 residues. Per germline, CDR1 SEHNR and CDR2 FQNEAQ (reference sequence). Trimming took off 0 bases at V and 5 bases at J, with 7 bases between the two ends. This CDR3 reads CASSLAGTNEKLFF. The CDR3 DNA is TGTGCCAGCAGCTTAGCCGGGACAAATGAAAAACTGTTTTTT.

The chain employs TRBV5-1 and TRBJ1-1; 8 positions agree with TRBD1. The CDR3 runs 16 residues. Per germline, CDR1 SGHRS and CDR2 YFSETQ. V dropped 0 bases and J dropped 0; count of bases not matched to a gene: 4. The CDR3 region has the DNA TGCGCCAGCAGCTTGGAGACAGGGGTTATGAACACTGAAGCTTTCTTT. Amino acids: CASSLETGVMNTEAFF.

J is TRBJ2-7 and V is TRBV18, with TRBD2 identical over 7 bases. The trim removed 0 bases at V and 3 bases at J, leaving 2 bases unmatched. CDR1 is KGHSH and CDR2 is LQKENI in the germline V gene. The CDR3 is made up of 14 amino acids. CDR3 in amino acids: CASSPPTSDYEQYF. Written as DNA, the CDR3 is TGTGCCAGCTCACCACCTACTAGCGACTACGAGCAGTACTTC.

This sequence joins TRBV11-2 and TRBJ2-5, with 10 bases that match TRBD2. This CDR3 has 18 amino acids. Germline trimming cut 4 bases from V and 7 bases from J; bases unmatched to any gene: 18. Germline V lookup: CDR1 SGHAT, CDR2 FQNNGV. The CDR3 region has the DNA TGTGCCAGCAGCTGGACCGGGACTAGCGACTTCCCGACCGGGACCCAGTACTTC. Translated: CASSWTGTSDFPTGTQYF.

V usage is TRBV4-2 and J usage is TRBJ2-7, with unresolved D. The CDR3 extends over 14 amino acids. Germline CDR1 reads LGHNA; CDR2 reads YNFKEQ. V was shortened by 0 bases and J by 0 bases, with 6 bases between the two germline ends. CDR3 DNA sequence: TGTGCCAGCAGCCAAGACACTGACTCCTACGAGCAGTACTTC. Its translation is CASSQDTDSYEQYF.

This sequence joins TRBV5-1 and TRBJ2-7; possible D gene TRBD1, 5 bases. Trimming pared 4 bases from V and 4 bases from J, leaving 18 bases between. CDR3 length: 15 residues. The germline CDR1 and CDR2 sequences are SGHRS and YFSETQ. The CDR3 reads CASSPFSAGSYEQYF. CDR3 sequence (DNA): TGCGCCAGCAGCCCATTCTCGGCAGGGTCGTACGAGCAGTACTTC.

This sequence joins TRBV5-1 and TRBJ2-1, with TRBD2 matching 10 bases. The CDR3 length is 16 residues. Per germline, CDR1 SGHRS and CDR2 YFSETQ. Trimming at V came to 4 bases and at J to 9 bases, leaving 13 bases not matched to a gene. The CDR3 nucleotides read TGCGCCAGCAGCCCCCGGACTAGCGGAGGTATGGGTGAGCAGTTCTTC. This encodes CASSPRTSGGMGEQFF.

The chain employs TRBV4-1 and TRBJ2-1; 7 bases agree with TRBD1. The CDR3 runs to 14 residues. Germline lookup yields CDR1 MGHRA and CDR2 YSYEKL. The trim removed 5 bases at V and 3 bases at J, leaving 4 bases unmatched. In DNA, the CDR3 is TGCGCCAGCAGCAACCAGGGGGTCTACAATGAGCAGTTCTTC. It encodes CASSNQGVYNEQFF.

The V call is TRBV7-6, the J call TRBJ2-3, with 12 bases lining up with TRBD2. CDR1 is SGHVS, CDR2 FNYEAQ, per germline. Trimming took 6 bases from V and 4 from J; bases not matched to a gene: 11. This CDR3 comprises 17 residues. As DNA, the CDR3 is TGTGCCAGCAGTCCTAGACTAGCGGGAGTACTCGCAGATACGCAGTATTTT. Translation: CASSPRLAGVLADTQYF.